This TCR beta chain was recovered during a study of cytomegalovirus exposure and HLA in healthy donors. General study points: High specificity and sensitivity for cytomegalovirus status were reported for the classifier.

Primers included in the PCR were 60 Vbeta and 13 Jbeta primers. Clones were read by immunoSEQ multiplex PCR, and TCRdb kept only the in-frame ones, dropping some. The repertoire includes around 170,000 clones, roughly 80% of them detected once, and about 1.5% sits in the top ten. As to this clone: Its antigen remains unknown.

V was pared by 6 bases and J by 7 bases, with 15 bases between. Germline values: CDR1 MNHEY, CDR2 SMNVEV (reference sequence). CDR3 length: 13 residues. The chain joins TRBV27 to TRBJ1-2; D gene uncertain. The receptor was derived from a middle-aged man in good health and CMV-seronegative. The specimen sequenced was PBMCs. The CDR3 loop is CASRPNTRSGYTF. The CDR3 DNA reads TGTGCCAGCAGACCAAATACGCGGTCTGGCTACACCTTC.